Below, one T cell receptor beta chain is given with its context. This clonotype was picked up many times. It has no known antigen specificity. Base qualities are not at hand, and no much larger clone is one base apart. This specimen comes from a study of T-cell reconstitution after alpha-beta-depleted transplantation in children (dated by TCRdb to 2016 to 2017). At the level of the whole study: Using TCR repertoire profiling, the study followed T-cell immune reconstitution in a quantitative way in children after TCRalphabeta/CD19-depleted allogeneic hematopoietic cell transplantation.

Reading from cysteine to phenylalanine, the CDR3 counts 16 amino acids. The retained sequence is limited to the CDR3, 48 bases, with the frame set at the first base. CDR1 MGHDK and CDR2 SYGVNS were looked up in the germline V gene. At the junction V is shortened by 0 bases and J by 3 bases, with 11 bases in between. The library was made by PCR. The sample was run on an Illumina HiSeq 2500. TCR library preparation used molecular barcoding, with unique molecular identifiers applied to normalize quantification of the TCRbeta repertoire. TCRdb reprocessing: public reads trimmed at Q25 with fastp, clones called with MiXCR, in-frame beta chains kept. For every CDR3 protein sequence, its rows merge into one entry that carries the most common genes and DNA. The sample yields 150,000 to 250,000 distinct CDR3 sequences; less than 15% were counted once. Roughly 13% of the sample lies in the top ten.

Sample: PBMCs from the stem cell graft donor, taken from the stem cell graft. This sequence originates from a human donor who donated a stem cell graft to a child with acute lymphoblastic leukemia. The sequence is built from TRBV25-1 and TRBJ1-4; a tentative D match to TRBD1 spans 5 bases. The DNA sequence reads TGTGCCAGCAGTGAATATCAGGGACGGCCTAATGAAAAACTGTTTTTT. Translated, it reads CASSEYQGRPNEKLFF.